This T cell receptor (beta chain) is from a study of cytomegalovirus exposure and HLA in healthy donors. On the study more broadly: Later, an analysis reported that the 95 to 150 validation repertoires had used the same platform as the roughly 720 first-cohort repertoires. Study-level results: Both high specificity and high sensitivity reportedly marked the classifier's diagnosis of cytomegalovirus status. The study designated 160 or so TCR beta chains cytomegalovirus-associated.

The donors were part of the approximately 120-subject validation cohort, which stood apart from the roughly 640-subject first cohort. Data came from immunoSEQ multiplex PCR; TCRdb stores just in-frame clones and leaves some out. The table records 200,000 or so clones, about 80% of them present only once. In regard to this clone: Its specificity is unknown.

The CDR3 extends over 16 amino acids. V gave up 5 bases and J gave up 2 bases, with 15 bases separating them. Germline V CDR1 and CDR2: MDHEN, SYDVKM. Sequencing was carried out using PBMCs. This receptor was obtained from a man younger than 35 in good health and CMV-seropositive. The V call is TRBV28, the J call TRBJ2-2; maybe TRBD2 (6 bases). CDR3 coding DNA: TGTGCCAGCAGTCCCCGGGGAGGCGCCAACACCGGGGAGCTGTTTTTT. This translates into CASSPRGGANTGELFF.